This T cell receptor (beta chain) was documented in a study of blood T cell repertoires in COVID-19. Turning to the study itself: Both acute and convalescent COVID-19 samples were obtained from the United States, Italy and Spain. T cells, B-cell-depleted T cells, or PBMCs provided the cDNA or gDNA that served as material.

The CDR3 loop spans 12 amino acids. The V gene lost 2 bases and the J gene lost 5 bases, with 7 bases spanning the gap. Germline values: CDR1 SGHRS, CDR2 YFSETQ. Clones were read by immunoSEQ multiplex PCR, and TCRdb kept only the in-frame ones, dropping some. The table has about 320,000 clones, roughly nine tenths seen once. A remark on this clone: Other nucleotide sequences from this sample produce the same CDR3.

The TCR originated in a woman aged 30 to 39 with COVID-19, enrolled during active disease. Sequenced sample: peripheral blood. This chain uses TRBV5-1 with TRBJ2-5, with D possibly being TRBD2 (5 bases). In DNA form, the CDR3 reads TGCGCCAGCAGCTTCCGGGGTGAGACCCAGTACTTC. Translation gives CASSFRGETQYF.